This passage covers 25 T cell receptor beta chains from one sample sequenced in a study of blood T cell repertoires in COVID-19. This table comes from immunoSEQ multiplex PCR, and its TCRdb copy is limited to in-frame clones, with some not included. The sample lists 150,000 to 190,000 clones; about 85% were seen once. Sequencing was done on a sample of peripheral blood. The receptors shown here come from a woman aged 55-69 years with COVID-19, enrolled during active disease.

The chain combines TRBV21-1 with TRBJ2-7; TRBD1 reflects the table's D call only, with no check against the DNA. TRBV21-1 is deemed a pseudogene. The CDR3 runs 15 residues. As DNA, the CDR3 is TGTGCCAGCAGCAATAGGCACAGGGATCCCTACGAGCAGTACGTC. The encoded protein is CASSNRHRDPYEQYV.

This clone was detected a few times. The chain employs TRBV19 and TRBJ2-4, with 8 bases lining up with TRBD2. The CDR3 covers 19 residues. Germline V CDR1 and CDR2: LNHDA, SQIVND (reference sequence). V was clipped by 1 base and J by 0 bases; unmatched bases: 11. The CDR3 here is CASSIGAGGQSLAKNIQYF. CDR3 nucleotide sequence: TGTGCCAGTAGTATAGGGGCGGGAGGTCAATCTCTAGCCAAAAACATTCAGTACTTC.

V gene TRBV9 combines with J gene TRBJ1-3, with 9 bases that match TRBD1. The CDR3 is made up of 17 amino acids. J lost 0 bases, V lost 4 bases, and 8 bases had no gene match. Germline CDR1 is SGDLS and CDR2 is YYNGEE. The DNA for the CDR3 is TGTGCCAGCAGCTACCGGGACAGGGCGAGCTCTGGAAACACCATATATTTT. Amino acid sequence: CASSYRDRASSGNTIYF.

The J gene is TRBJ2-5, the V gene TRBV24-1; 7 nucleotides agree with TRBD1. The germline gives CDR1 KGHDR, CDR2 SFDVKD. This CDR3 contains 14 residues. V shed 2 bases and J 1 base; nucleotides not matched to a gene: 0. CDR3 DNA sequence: TGTGCCACCAGTGATTGGGACAGCCAAGAGACCCAGTACTTC. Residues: CATSDWDSQETQYF.

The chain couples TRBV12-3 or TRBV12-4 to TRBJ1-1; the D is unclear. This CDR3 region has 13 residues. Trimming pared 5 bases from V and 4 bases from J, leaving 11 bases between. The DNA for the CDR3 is TGTGCCAGCAGTGCCGTCGGGAGCACTGAAGCTTTCTTT. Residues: CASSAVGSTEAFF.

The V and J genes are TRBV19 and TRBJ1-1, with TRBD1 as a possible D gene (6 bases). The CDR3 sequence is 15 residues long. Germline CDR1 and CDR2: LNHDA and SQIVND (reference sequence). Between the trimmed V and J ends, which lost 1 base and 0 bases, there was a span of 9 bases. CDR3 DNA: TGTGCCAGTAGTATAGTATACAGGGTGAACACTGAAGCTTTCTTT. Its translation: CASSIVYRVNTEAFF.

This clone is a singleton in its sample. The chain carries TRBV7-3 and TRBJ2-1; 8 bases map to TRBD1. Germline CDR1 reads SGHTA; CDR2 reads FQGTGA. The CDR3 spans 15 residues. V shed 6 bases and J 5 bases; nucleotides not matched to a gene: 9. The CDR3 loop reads CASSFDRGSHNEQFF. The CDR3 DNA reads TGTGCCAGCAGTTTTGACAGGGGATCTCACAATGAGCAGTTCTTC.

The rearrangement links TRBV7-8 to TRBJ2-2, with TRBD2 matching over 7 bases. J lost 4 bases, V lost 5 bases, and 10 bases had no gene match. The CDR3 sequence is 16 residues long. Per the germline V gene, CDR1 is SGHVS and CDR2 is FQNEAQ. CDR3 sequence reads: CASSPIRGVGTGELFF. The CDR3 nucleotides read TGTGCCAGCAGCCCCATTCGGGGGGTGGGCACCGGGGAGCTGTTTTTT.

The CDR3 DNA sequence: TGTGCCAGCAGCTACACAGGTCTGAACACTGAAGCTTTCTTT. It is translated as CASSYTGLNTEAFF. V is TRBV3-1 (or the pseudogene TRBV3-2) and J is TRBJ1-1; a weak D match, TRBD1 (5 bases). Germline CDR1 reads LGHDT; CDR2 reads YNNKEL (reference sequence). CDR3 length: 14 residues. V was clipped by 5 bases and J by 0 bases, with 10 bases between them.

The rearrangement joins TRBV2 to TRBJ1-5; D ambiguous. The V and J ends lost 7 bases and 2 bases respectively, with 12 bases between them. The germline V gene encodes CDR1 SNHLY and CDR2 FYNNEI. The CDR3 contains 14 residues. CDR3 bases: TGTGCCAGCACATGGGCGCCGGGCAATCAGCCCCAGCATTTT. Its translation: CASTWAPGNQPQHF.

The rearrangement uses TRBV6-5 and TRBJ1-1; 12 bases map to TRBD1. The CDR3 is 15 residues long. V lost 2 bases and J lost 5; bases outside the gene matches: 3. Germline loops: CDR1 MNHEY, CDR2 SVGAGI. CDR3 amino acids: CASSYGDRGQTEAFF. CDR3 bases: TGTGCCAGCAGTTACGGGGACAGGGGGCAGACTGAAGCTTTCTTT.

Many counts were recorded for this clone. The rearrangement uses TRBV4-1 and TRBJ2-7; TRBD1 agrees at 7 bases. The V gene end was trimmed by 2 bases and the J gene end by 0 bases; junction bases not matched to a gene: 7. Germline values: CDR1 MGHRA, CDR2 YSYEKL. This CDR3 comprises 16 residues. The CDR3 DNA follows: TGCGCCAGCAGCCAACGGATACAGGGGATCTCCTACGAGCAGTACTTC. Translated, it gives CASSQRIQGISYEQYF.

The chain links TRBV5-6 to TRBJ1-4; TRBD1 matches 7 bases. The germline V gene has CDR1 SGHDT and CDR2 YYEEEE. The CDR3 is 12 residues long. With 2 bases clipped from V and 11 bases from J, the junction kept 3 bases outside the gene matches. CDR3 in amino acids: CASSLTGVKLFF. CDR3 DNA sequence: TGTGCCAGCAGCTTAACAGGGGTGAAACTGTTTTTT.

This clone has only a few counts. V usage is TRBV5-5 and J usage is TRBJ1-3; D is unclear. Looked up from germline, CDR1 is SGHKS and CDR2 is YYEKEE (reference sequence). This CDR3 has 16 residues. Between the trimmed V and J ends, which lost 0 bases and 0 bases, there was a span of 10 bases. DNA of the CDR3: TGTGCCAGCAGCTTGGTCGCCATAGACTCTGGAAACACCATATATTTT. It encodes CASSLVAIDSGNTIYF.

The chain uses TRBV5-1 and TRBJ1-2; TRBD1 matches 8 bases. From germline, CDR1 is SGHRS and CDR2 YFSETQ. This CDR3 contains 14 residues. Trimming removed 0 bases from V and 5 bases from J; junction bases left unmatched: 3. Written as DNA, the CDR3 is TGCGCCAGCAGCTTGGGGACAGGGTATTATGGCTACACCTTC. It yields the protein CASSLGTGYYGYTF. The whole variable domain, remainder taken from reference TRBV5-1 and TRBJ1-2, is KAGVTQTPRYLIKTRGQQVTLSCSPISGHRSVSWYQQTPGQGLQFLFEYFSETQRNKGNFPGRFSGRQFSNSRSEMNVSTLELGDSALYLCASSLGTGYYGYTFGSGTRLTVV.

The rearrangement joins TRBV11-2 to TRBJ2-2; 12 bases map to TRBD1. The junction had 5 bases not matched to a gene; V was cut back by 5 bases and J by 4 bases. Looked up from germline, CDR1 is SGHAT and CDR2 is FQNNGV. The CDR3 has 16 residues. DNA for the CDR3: TGTGCCAGCAGCCCCGGGACAGGGGGCCTCACCGGGGAGCTGTTTTTT. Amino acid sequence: CASSPGTGGLTGELFF.

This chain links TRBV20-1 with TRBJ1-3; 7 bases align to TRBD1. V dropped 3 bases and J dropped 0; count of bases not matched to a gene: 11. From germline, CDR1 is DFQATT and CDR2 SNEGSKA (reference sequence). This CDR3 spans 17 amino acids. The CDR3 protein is CSASPLTGRSSGNTIYF. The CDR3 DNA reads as TGCAGTGCTAGTCCTCTGACAGGGAGGAGCTCTGGAAACACCATATATTTT.

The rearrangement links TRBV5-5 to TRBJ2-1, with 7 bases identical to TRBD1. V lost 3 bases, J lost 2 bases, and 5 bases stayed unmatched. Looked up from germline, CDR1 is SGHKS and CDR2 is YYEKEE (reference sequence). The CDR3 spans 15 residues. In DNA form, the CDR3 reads TGTGCCAGCAGCTATGACAGGGCTGCCTACAATGAGCAGTTCTTC. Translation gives CASSYDRAAYNEQFF. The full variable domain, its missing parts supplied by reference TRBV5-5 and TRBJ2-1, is DAGVTQSPTHLIKTRGQQVTLRCSPISGHKSVSWYQQVLGQGPQFIFQYYEKEERGRGNFPDRFSARQFPNYSSELNVNALLLGDSALYLCASSYDRAAYNEQFFGPGTRLTVL.

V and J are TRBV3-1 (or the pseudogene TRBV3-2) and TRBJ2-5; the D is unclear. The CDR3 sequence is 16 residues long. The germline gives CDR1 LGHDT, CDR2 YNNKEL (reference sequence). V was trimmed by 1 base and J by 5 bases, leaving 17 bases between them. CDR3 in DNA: TGTGCCAGCAGCCAAGGTGCGGCCCCTGGAAAGGAGACCCAGTACTTC. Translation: CASSQGAAPGKETQYF.

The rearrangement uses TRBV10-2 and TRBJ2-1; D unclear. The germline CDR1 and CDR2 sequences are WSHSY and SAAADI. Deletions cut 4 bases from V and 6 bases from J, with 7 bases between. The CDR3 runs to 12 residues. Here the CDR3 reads CASSVVFNEQFF. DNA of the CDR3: TGCGCCAGCAGTGTAGTCTTCAATGAGCAGTTCTTC.

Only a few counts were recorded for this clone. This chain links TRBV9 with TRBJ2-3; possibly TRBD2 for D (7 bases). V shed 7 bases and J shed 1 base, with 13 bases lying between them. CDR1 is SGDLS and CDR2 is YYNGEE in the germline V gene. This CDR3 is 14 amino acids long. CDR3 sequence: CASGEGGGTDTQYF. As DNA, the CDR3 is TGTGCCAGCGGGGAGGGGGGCGGCACAGATACGCAGTATTTT.

Here the CDR3 DNA reads TGTGCCAGCAGCCGAAAAGGGACTAGCGGGATCGATGAGCAGTTCTTC. It translates to CASSRKGTSGIDEQFF. The genes are TRBV3-1 (or the pseudogene TRBV3-2) and TRBJ2-1; 13 bases match TRBD2. CDR1 is LGHDT, CDR2 YNNKEL, per germline (reference sequence). The CDR3 contains 16 residues. The trim removed 4 bases at V and 8 bases at J, leaving 8 bases unmatched.

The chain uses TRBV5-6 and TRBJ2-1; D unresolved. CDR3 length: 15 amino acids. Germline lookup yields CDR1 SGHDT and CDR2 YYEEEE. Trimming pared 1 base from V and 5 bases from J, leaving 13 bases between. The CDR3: CASSLLGRSDNEQFF. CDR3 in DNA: TGTGCCAGCAGCTTGCTAGGTCGGTCAGACAATGAGCAGTTCTTC.

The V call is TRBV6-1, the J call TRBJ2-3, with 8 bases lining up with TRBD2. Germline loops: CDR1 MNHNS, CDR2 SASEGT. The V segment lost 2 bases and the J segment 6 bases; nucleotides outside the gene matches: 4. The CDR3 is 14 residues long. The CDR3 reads CASSERGGQDTQYF. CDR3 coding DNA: TGTGCCAGCAGTGAACGGGGGGGGCAGGATACGCAGTATTTT.

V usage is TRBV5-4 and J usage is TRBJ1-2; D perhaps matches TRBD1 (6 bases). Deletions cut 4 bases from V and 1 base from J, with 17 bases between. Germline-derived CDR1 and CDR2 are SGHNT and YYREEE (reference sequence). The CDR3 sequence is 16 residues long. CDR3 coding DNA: TGTGCCAGCAGCATGCCAGCCGGGGACAATAACTATGGCTACACCTTC. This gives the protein CASSMPAGDNNYGYTF.